Listed here are 5 T cell receptor beta chains from one sample, sequenced in a study of blood T cells in healthy people across ages. Primers used in a second PCR of about 6 to 11 cycles were a sample-barcoded 5' primer and a J-beta primer mix. MiXCR, applied by TCRdb to the 5' RACE reads, yields one record per CDR3 protein. The table lists about 1.4 million distinct CDR3 sequences, 55% to 75% of them singletons, with over 5.5% in the top ten. The sequenced sample was blood. These receptors all stem from a man between 18 and 29 years old in good health.

The genes are TRBV29-1 and TRBJ2-7; D ambiguous. The germline gives CDR1 SQVTM, CDR2 ANQGSEA. The V end lost 0 bases, the J end lost 1 base, and 4 bases lay between the germline ends. The CDR3 loop spans 12 amino acids. Here the CDR3 reads CSVEDQSYEQYF. As DNA, the CDR3 is TGCAGCGTTGAAGATCAATCCTACGAGCAGTACTTC.

V is TRBV11-2 and J is TRBJ2-3; no definite D call. Germline values: CDR1 SGHAT, CDR2 FQNNGV. CDR3 length: 15 residues. V was pared by 1 base and J by 4 bases, with 12 bases between. The DNA of the CDR3 is TGTGCCAGCAGCTTAGGGTTAGTGATGCCAGATACGCAGTATTTT. Encoded protein: CASSLGLVMPDTQYF.

The chain recombines TRBV29-1 with TRBJ2-3; the match to TRBD2 covers 9 bases. The germline gives CDR1 SQVTM, CDR2 ANQGSEA. This CDR3 contains 17 residues. V gave up 0 bases and J gave up 6 bases; unmatched junction bases: 13. CDR3 residues: CSVEEIGAGGRIDTQYF. Written as DNA, the CDR3 is TGCAGCGTTGAAGAGATTGGGGCGGGGGGGCGTATCGATACGCAGTATTTT.

The chain couples TRBV28 to TRBJ2-1; D remains ambiguous. The CDR3 loop spans 15 amino acids. V gave up 6 bases and J gave up 8 bases, with 20 bases separating them. CDR1 is MDHEN and CDR2 is SYDVKM in the germline V gene. The CDR3: CASRTLGSPRDEQFF. The CDR3 DNA sequence: TGTGCCAGCAGGACTTTAGGCTCTCCAAGAGATGAGCAGTTCTTC.

The V call is TRBV9, the J call TRBJ2-1; D could derive from TRBD1 or TRBD2 (6 bases each). The CDR3 consists of 15 residues. Per the germline V gene, CDR1 is SGDLS and CDR2 is YYNGEE. The V and J ends lost 0 bases and 5 bases respectively, with 12 bases between them. In nucleotides, the CDR3 is TGTGCCAGCAGCGTAGTAGGGGGGCTAGACAATGAGCAGTTCTTC. Translating gives CASSVVGGLDNEQFF.